This T cell receptor (beta chain) is from a study of cytomegalovirus exposure and HLA in healthy donors. Study conclusions and caveats: Certain sequence variants were highly shared and formed a cluster, and this cluster was likely a sequencing artifact. Rare sequences made up most TCRs, while some public TCRs were found in many donors.

The CDR3 covers 16 residues. The J segment lost 5 bases and the V segment lost 9 bases, leaving 17 bases of the junction unmatched. Germline lookup yields CDR1 SGHAT and CDR2 FQNNGV. In the case of this clone: Its antigen is undetermined.

A multiplex PCR was run with 60 Vbeta primers and 13 Jbeta primers. TCRdb keeps only in-frame clones here, not all; method: immunoSEQ multiplex PCR. The table records about 140,000 clones, roughly four fifths of them present only once. The rearrangement links TRBV11-2 to TRBJ1-1, with TRBD1 matching over 8 bases. Sequencing input: PBMCs. The source of this sequence is a man in his late teens or twenties in good health and CMV-seropositive. CDR3 residues: CASGALDRVKRTEAFF. The CDR3 DNA reads TGTGCCAGTGGAGCCCTGGACAGGGTAAAGAGGACTGAAGCTTTCTTT.